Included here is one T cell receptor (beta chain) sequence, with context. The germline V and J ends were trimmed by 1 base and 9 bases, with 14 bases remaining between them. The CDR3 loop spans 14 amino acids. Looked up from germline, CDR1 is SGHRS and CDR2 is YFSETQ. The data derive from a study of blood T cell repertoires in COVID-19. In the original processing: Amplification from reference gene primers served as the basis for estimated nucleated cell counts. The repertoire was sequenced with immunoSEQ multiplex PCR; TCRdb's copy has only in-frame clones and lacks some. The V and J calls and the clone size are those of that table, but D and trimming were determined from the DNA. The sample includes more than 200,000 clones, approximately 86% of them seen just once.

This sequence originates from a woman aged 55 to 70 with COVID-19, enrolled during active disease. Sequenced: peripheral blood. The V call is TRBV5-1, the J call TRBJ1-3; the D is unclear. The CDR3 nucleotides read TGCGCCAGCAGCTTGTTGACTGGTTTTAGCACCATATATTTT. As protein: CASSLLTGFSTIYF.